This TCR beta chain was obtained from a study of blood T cells in healthy people across ages. Primed by a sample-barcoded 5' primer and a J-beta primer mix, a second PCR proceeded for roughly 7 to 11 cycles. TCRdb reanalysed the 5' RACE reads using MiXCR and keeps one entry per CDR3 protein. Of more than 1,000,000 distinct CDR3 sequences detected, under 30% appear once; the ten largest clones hold less than 0.85%. These data also formed part of another study, on T cells of mothers and their children.

This TCR came from a girl aged 2 to 10 in good health. The specimen sequenced was blood.

CDR3 DNA sequence: TGTGCCAGTAGTATTTCTTTGGGACTAGCGGCACCCACAGATACGCAGTATTTT. It is translated as CASSISLGLAAPTDTQYF. The genes are TRBV19 and TRBJ2-3; TRBD2 matches at 11 bases. V gave up 3 bases and J gave up 2 bases; unmatched junction bases: 10. This CDR3 spans 18 amino acids. Germline V gene lookup returns CDR1 LNHDA and CDR2 SQIVND (reference sequence). The complete variable domain, with remaining parts taken from reference TRBV19 and TRBJ2-3, reads DGGITQSPKYLFRKEGQNVTLSCEQNLNHDAMYWYRQDPGQGLRLIYYSQIVNDFQKGDIAEGYSVSREKKESFPLTVTSAQKNPTAFYLCASSISLGLAAPTDTQYFGPGTRLTVL.